This T cell receptor beta chain was recorded in a study of blood T cell repertoires in COVID-19. Study background: The analysed material was cDNA or gDNA that came from T cells, B-cell-depleted T cells, or PBMCs.

Sequencing used immunoSEQ multiplex PCR; TCRdb keeps in-frame clones, though not all of them. The table shows about 270,000 clones, with 86% occurring only once. This CDR3 has 13 amino acids. Germline trimming cut 7 bases from V and 5 bases from J; bases unmatched to any gene: 6. Per germline, CDR1 MNHEY and CDR2 SMNVEV (reference sequence). The receptor's source is a woman in her 70s with COVID-19, enrolled during active disease. Sequencing input: peripheral blood. The J gene is TRBJ2-5, the V gene TRBV27, with 8 nucleotides matching TRBD2. For the CDR3, the DNA is TGTGCCAGCACCCCACCGGGGGGGGAGACCCAGTACTTC. Translating gives CASTPPGGETQYF.